A selection of T cell receptor beta chains follows, all from one sample in a study of Tregs in tolerant kidney transplant recipients. Assay: immunoSEQ multiplex PCR; the TCRdb copy retains only in-frame clones and omits some. The sample carries roughly 80,000 clones, about 91% recorded once. Source: Tregs from blood, taken before the transplant. Every receptor here comes from a human donor who received a combined kidney and bone marrow transplant. Each CDR3 is given with its conserved first and last residue. D genes are given only for firm matches. Expanded clones are given a class, and other clones once, few, many or no size at all.

clone_size,j_call,v_call,d_call,cdr3_nt,cdr3_aa
.,TRBJ1-4,TRBV7-2,.,TGTGCCAGCAGCTGGGGGGGTACAACTAATGAAAAACTGTTTTTT,CASSWGGTTNEKLFF
.,TRBJ1-2,TRBV5-4,TRBD1,TGTGCCAGCAGCTTGGGTGGACAGGTCACTAACTATGGCTACACCTTC,CASSLGGQVTNYGYTF
.,TRBJ2-7,TRBV6-1,.,TGTGCCAGCCACGAGATGGTAGGGGGCTCCTACGAGCAGTACTTC,CASHEMVGGSYEQYF
once,TRBJ1-6,TRBV27,TRBD1,TGTGCCAGCAGTTGGGACAGGGATAATTCACCCCTCCACTTT,CASSWDRDNSPLHF
.,TRBJ2-5,TRBV19,TRBD1,TGTGCCAGTAGTACGCGGACAGGGTGGGAGACCCAGTACTTC,CASSTRTGWETQYF
.,TRBJ2-7,TRBV6-5,TRBD2,TGTGCCAGCACCCTAACTAGCGCTTCCTACGAGCAGTACTTC,CASTLTSASYEQYF
.,TRBJ2-3,TRBV7-3,.,TGTGCCAGCAGCTCCCGACCGGATACGCAGTATTTT,CASSSRPDTQYF
.,TRBJ1-2,TRBV5-1,TRBD1,TGCGCCAGCAGCTCAGATAACAGGGGGCGCGCCTATGGCTACACCTTC,CASSSDNRGRAYGYTF
once,TRBJ2-1,TRBV7-8,.,TGTGCCAGCAGCTTAGTGGGAGGTCTGAATGAGCAGTTCTTC,CASSLVGGLNEQFF
.,TRBJ2-5,TRBV5-1,.,TGCGCCAGCAGATCGGTCCTTTGGGAGACCCAGTACTTC,CASRSVLWETQYF
.,TRBJ1-5,TRBV30,.,TGTGCCTGGGCTAAATCTTTAAGGGAGCCCCAGCATTTT,CAWAKSLREPQHF
.,TRBJ2-7,TRBV1,.,TGCACCAGGGGAACTAGCGGCTCCTACGAGCAGTACTTC,CTRGTSGSYEQYF
.,TRBJ2-5,TRBV5-1,.,TGCGCCAGCAGCTTACTAAATCTAGACAGGTCCCAAGAGACCCAGTACTTC,CASSLLNLDRSQETQYF
.,TRBJ2-1,TRBV28,TRBD1,TGTGCCAGCAGCCCCTCAGGGGGCTACAATGAGCAGTTCTTC,CASSPSGGYNEQFF
.,TRBJ2-5,TRBV5-1,TRBD1,TGCGCCAGCAGCTTGGCGGGACAGGGGGTTGGAGAGACCCAGTACTTC,CASSLAGQGVGETQYF
.,TRBJ1-2,TRBV28,.,TGTGCCAGCAGGCAGGGGACCCTCGGCTACACCTTC,CASRQGTLGYTF
.,TRBJ2-1,TRBV27,TRBD2,TGTGCCAGCAGAGCGGGGGGGGATGGTGAGCAGTTCTTC,CASRAGGDGEQFF
.,TRBJ1-5,TRBV5-6,.,TGTGCCAGCAGCTTGGCCCTGACTAGCAATCAGCCCCAGCATTTT,CASSLALTSNQPQHF
.,TRBJ2-7,TRBV13,TRBD2,TGTGCCAGCAGCTCGCGGACTAGCGGGAGGCGTTCCTACGAGCAGTACTTC,CASSSRTSGRRSYEQYF
.,TRBJ1-2,TRBV5-1,TRBD1,TGCGCCAGCAGCTTGGGCCCCGGGACAGAGACCTCTAACTATGGCTACACCTTC,CASSLGPGTETSNYGYTF
.,TRBJ2-5,TRBV2,.,TGTGCCAGCAGTGAAACTGGGGAGACCCAGTACTTC,CASSETGETQYF
.,TRBJ1-2,TRBV27,TRBD1,TGTGCCAGCCGAGGGGTAGGGACAGGGGGACATGGCTACACCTTC,CASRGVGTGGHGYTF
once,TRBJ2-1,TRBV6-1,.,TGTGCCAGCTCTACTAAGAGCTCCTACAATGAGCAGTTCTTC,CASSTKSSYNEQFF
.,TRBJ2-2,TRBV6-1,.,TGTGCCAGCCTAGCAAGGACGAACACCGGGGAGCTGTTTTTT,CASLARTNTGELFF
.,TRBJ1-1,TRBV28,TRBD1,TGTGCCAGCGGGACAGGGGGCACTTTCGAGGGAACTGAAGCTTTCTTT,CASGTGGTFEGTEAFF
.,TRBJ1-5,TRBV7-9,.,TGTGCCAGCAGCTCGGGGGGGCCCCAGCATTTT,CASSSGGPQHF
.,TRBJ1-5,TRBV27,TRBD1,TGTGCCAGCAGTCTCGGGACAGGGGAACAGCCCCAGCATTTT,CASSLGTGEQPQHF
.,TRBJ1-2,TRBV27,.,TGTGCCAGCAGTCCCCATGGACAGCAAAATGGCTACACCTTC,CASSPHGQQNGYTF
once,TRBJ1-3,TRBV5-1,.,TGCGCCAGCAGCCAGGGACCTTTTGGAAACACCATATATTTT,CASSQGPFGNTIYF
.,TRBJ2-3,TRBV20-1,TRBD2,TGCAGTGCCAGCGGGATAGATACGCAGTATTTT,CSASGIDTQYF
few,TRBJ1-4,TRBV19,.,TGTGCCAGTAGTATCATCCCCAGAAATGAAAAACTGTTTTTT,CASSIIPRNEKLFF
.,TRBJ2-7,TRBV18,TRBD1,TGTGCCAGCTCAGACAGGGGAAGAGGGTACGAGCAGTACTTC,CASSDRGRGYEQYF
.,TRBJ2-3,TRBV19,TRBD2,TGTGCCAGTAGTCCAAACGGACTAGCGGGAGGAGCAGATACGCAGTATTTT,CASSPNGLAGGADTQYF
once,TRBJ1-5,TRBV27,.,TGTGCCAGCAGTTTTATAGCAAGTCAGCCCCAGCATTTT,CASSFIASQPQHF
.,TRBJ2-1,TRBV4-3,.,TGCGCCAGCAGTAAAGACGGCAGCTCCTACAATGAGCAGTTCTTC,CASSKDGSSYNEQFF
.,TRBJ2-6,TRBV6-6,.,TGTGCCAGCAGTACCTCTGGGGCCAACGTCCTGACTTTC,CASSTSGANVLTF